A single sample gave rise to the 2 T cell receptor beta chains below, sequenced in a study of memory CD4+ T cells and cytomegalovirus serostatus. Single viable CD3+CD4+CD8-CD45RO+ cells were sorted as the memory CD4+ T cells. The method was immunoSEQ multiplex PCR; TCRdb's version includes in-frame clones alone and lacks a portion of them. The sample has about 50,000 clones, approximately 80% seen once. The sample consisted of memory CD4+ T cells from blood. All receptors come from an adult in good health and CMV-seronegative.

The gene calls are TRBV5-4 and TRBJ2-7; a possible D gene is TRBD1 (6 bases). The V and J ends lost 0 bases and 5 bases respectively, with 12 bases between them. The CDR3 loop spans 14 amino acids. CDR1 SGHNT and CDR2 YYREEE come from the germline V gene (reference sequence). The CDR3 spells CASSLEGVPHEQYF. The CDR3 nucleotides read TGTGCCAGCAGCTTGGAGGGGGTCCCCCACGAGCAGTACTTC.

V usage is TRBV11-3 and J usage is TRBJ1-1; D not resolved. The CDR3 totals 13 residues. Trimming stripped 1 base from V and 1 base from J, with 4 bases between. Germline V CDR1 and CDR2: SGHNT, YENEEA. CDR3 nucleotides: TGTGCCAGCAGCTTAGTCCCGAACACTGAAGCTTTCTTT. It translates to CASSLVPNTEAFF.